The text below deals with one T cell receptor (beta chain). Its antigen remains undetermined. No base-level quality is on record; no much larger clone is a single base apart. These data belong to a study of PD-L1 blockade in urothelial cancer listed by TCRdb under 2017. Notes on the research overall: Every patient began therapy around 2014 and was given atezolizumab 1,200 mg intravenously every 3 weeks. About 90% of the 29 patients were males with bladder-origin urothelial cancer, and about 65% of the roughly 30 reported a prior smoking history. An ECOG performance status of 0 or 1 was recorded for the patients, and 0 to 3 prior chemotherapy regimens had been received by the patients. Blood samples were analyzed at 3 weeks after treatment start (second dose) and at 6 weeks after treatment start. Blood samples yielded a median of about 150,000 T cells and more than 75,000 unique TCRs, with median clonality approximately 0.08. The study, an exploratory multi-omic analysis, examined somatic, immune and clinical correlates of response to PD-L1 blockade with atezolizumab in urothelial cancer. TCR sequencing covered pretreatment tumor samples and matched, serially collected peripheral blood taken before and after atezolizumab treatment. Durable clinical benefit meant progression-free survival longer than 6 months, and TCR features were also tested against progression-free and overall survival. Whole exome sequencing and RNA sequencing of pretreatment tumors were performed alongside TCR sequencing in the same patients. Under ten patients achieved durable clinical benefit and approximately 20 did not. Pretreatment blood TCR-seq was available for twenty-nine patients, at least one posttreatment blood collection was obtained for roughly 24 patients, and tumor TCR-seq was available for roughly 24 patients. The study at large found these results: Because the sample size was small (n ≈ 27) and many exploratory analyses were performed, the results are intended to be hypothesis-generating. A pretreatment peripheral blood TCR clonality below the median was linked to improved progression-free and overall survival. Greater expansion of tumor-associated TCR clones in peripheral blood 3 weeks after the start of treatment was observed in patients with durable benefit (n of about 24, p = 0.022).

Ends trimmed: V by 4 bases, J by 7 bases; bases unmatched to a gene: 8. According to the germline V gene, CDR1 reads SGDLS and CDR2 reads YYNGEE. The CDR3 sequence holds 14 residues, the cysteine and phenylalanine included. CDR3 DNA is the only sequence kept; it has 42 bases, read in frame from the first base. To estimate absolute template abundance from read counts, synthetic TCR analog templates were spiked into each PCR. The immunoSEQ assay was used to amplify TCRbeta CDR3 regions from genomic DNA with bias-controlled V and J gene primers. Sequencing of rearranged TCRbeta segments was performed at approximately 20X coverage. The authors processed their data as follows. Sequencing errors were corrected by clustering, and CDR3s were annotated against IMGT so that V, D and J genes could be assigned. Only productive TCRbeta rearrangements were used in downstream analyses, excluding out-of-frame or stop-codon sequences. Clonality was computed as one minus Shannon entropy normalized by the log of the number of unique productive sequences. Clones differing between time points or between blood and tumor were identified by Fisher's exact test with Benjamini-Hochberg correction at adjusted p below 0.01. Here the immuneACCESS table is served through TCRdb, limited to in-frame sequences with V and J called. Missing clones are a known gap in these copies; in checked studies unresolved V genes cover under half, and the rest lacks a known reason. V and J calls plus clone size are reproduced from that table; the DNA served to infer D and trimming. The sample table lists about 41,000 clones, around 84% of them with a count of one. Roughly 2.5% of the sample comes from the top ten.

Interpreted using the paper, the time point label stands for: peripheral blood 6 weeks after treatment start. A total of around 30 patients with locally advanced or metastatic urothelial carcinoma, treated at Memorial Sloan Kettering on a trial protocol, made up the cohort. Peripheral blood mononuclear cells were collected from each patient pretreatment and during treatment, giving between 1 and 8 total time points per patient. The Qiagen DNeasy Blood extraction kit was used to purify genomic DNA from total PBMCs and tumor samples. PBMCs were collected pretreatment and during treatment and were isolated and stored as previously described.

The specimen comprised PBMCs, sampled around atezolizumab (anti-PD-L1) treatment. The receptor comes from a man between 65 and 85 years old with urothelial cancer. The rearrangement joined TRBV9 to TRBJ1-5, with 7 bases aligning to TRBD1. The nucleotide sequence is TGTGCCAGCAGCCGCCAAGGGGGCTGGCAGCCCCAGCATTTT. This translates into CASSRQGGWQPQHF.